The present TCR beta chain was sequenced within a study of beta chain bispecific antibodies for T cell cancers. Each CDR3 protein is one row after TCRdb ran MiXCR on the 5' RACE reads. The profile shows 15,000 to 20,000 distinct CDR3 sequences, about 1.9% of them singletons. General study findings and limits: The leukemia cells, rather than normal T cells, gave most of the targeted TRBV signal.

The CDR3 extends over 18 amino acids. From germline, CDR1 is SNHLY and CDR2 FYNNEI. After removal of 3 bases from V and 3 bases from J, the junction contained 14 bases not matched to a gene. T cells were expanded from blood mononuclear cells for about three days with anti-CD3 OKT3 or CD3/CD28 beads. Cocultures held 5 x 10^4 normal T cells, 5 x 10^4 targets, and bispecific antibody. This clonotype occurred many times. The antigen is unknown. The sequence came from a human donor in good health. Some clones in this sample may be carry-over from other donors' samples. The chain uses TRBV2 and TRBJ2-4; 7 nucleotides align to TRBD1. Sequenced material: healthy donor T cells cultured with leukemia cells. This CDR3 reads CASSDSSLRGLGKNIQYF. For the CDR3, the DNA is TGTGCCAGCAGTGATTCCAGTTTGAGGGGGCTTGGCAAAAACATTCAGTACTTC.